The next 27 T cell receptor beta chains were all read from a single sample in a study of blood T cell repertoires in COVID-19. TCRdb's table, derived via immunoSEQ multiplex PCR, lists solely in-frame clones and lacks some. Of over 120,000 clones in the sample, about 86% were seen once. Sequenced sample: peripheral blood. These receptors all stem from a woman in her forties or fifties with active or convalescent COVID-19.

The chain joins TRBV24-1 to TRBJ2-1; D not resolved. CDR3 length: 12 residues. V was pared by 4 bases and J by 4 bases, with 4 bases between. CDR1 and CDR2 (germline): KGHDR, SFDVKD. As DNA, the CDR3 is TGTGCCACCAGTGACCCTTACAATGAGCAGTTCTTC. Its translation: CATSDPYNEQFF.

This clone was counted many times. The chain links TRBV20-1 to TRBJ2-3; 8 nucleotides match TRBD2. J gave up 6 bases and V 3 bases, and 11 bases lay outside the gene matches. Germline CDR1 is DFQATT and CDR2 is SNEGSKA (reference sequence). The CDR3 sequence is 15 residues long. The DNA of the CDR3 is TGCAGTGCTAGTACGGGAGGGCTCGCACGGGATACGCAGTATTTT. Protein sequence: CSASTGGLARDTQYF.

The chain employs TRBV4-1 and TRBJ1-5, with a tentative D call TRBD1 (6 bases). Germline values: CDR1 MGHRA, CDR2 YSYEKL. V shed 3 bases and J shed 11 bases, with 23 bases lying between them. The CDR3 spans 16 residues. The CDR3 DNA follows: TGCGCCAGCAGCCAGGGGGGGACATCGGAGGGAGGAACCCAGCATTTT. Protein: CASSQGGTSEGGTQHF.

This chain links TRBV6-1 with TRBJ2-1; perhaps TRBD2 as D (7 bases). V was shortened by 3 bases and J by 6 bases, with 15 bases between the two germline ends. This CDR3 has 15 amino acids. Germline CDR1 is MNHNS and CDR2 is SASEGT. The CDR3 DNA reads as TGTGCCAGCAGTGAGATGGGGAGGGGGGGCAATGAGCAGTTCTTC. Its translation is CASSEMGRGGNEQFF.

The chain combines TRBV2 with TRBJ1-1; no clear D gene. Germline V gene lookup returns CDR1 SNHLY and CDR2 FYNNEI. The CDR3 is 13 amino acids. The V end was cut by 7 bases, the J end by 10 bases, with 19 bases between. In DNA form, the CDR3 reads TGTGCCAGCACCATCTCAGATATTGCTGGAGCTTTCTTT. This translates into CASTISDIAGAFF.

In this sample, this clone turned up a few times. The CDR3 nucleotides are TGTGCCAGCAGCTTAGGCCTGCAAAGGGGACAGAGGGTCAATCAGCCCCAGCATTTT. Protein sequence: CASSLGLQRGQRVNQPQHF. V and J are TRBV7-2 and TRBJ1-5, with TRBD1 identical over 7 bases. CDR1 and CDR2 from the germline V gene are SGHTA and FQGNSA. V gave up 1 base and J gave up 3 bases; unmatched junction bases: 15. The CDR3 length is 19 residues. Full variable domain (rest looked up from reference TRBV7-2 and TRBJ1-5): GAGVSQSPSNKVTEKGKDVELRCDPISGHTALYWYRQSLGQGLEFLIYFQGNSAPDKSGLPSDRFSAERTGGSVSTLTIQRTQQEDSAVYLCASSLGLQRGQRVNQPQHFGDGTRLSIL.

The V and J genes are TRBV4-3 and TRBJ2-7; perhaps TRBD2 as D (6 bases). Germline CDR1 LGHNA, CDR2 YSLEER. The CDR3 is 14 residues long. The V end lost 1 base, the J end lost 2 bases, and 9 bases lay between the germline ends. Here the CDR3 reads CASSQGRGPYEQYF. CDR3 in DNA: TGCGCCAGCAGCCAAGGGAGGGGTCCCTACGAGCAGTACTTC.

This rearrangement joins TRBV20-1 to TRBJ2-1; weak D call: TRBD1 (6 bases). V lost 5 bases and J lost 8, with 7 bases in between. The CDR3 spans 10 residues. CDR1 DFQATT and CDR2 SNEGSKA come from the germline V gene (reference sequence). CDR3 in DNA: TGCAGTGCTTCAGGGGATGAGCAGTTCTTC. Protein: CSASGDEQFF.

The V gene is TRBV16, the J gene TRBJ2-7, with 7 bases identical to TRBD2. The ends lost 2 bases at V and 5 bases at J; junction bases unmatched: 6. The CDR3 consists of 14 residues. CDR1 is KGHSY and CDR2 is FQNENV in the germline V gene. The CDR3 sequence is CASSQEGGPHEQYF. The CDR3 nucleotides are TGTGCCAGCAGCCAAGAGGGAGGGCCCCACGAGCAGTACTTC.

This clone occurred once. The CDR3 loop is CASSPNQGNQPQHF. CDR3 nucleotides: TGTGCCAGCAGTCCCAACCAGGGCAATCAGCCCCAGCATTTT. V usage is TRBV6-5 and J usage is TRBJ1-5; D gene unclear. The CDR3 runs to 14 residues. Germline V gives CDR1 MNHEY, CDR2 SVGAGI. V was pared by 5 bases and J by 2 bases, with 10 bases between.

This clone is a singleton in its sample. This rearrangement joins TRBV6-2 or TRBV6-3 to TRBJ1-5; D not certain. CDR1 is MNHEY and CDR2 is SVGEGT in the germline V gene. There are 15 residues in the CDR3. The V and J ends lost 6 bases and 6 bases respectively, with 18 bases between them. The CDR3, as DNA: TGTGCCAGCAGCCCCGCGAGGGTATCGTCTCAGCCCCAGCATTTT. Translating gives CASSPARVSSQPQHF.

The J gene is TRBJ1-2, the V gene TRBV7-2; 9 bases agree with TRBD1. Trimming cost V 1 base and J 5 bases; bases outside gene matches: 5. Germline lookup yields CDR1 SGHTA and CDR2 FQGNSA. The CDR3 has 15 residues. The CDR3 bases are TGTGCCAGCAGCTTAGGCCTGGACAGGGGATATGGCTACACCTTC. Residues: CASSLGLDRGYGYTF.

In DNA, the CDR3 is TGTGCCAGCAGGGAACCAGGGAATTCACCCCTCCACTTT. Protein sequence: CASREPGNSPLHF. The rearrangement uses TRBV12-3 or TRBV12-4 and TRBJ1-6, with D tentatively TRBD1 (5 bases). The CDR3 is made up of 13 amino acids. V was clipped by 6 bases and J by 7 bases, with 10 bases between them.

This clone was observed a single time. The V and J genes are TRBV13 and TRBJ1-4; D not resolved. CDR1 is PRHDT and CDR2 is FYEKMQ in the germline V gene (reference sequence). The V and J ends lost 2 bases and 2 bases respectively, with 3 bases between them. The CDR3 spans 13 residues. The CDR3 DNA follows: TGTGCCAGCAGCTTATATACTAATGAAAAACTGTTTTTT. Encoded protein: CASSLYTNEKLFF.

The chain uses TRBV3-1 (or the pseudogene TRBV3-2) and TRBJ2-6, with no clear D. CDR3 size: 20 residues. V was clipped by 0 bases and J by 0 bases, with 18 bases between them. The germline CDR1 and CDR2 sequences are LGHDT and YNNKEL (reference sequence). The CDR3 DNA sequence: TGTGCCAGCAGCCAAGAACGAGCTTTGCGAGGAAGCTCTGGGGCCAACGTCCTGACTTTC. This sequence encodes CASSQERALRGSSGANVLTF.

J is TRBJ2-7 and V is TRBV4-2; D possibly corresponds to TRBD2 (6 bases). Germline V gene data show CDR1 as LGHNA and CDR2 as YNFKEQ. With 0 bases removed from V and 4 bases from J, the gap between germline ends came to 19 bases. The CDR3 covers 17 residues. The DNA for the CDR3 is TGTGCCAGCAGCCAAGATTCGCGGGGCGTACCTCCTTACGAGCAGTACTTC. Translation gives CASSQDSRGVPPYEQYF.

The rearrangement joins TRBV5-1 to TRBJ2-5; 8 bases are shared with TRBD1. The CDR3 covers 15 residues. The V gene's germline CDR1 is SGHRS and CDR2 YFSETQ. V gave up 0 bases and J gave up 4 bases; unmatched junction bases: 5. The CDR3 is CASSLGTGSRETQYF. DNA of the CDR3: TGCGCCAGCAGCTTGGGGACAGGGTCCCGAGAGACCCAGTACTTC.

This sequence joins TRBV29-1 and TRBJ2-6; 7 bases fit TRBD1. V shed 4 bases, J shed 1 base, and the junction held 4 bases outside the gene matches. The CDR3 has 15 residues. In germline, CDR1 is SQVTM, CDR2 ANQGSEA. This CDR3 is CSVGKGASGANVLTF. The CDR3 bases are TGCAGCGTTGGAAAGGGGGCGTCTGGGGCCAACGTCCTGACTTTC.

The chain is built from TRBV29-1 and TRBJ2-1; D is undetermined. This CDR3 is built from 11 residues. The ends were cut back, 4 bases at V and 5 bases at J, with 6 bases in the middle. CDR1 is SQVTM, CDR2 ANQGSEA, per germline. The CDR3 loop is CSVAKHNEQFF. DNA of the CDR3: TGCAGCGTTGCTAAGCACAATGAGCAGTTCTTC.

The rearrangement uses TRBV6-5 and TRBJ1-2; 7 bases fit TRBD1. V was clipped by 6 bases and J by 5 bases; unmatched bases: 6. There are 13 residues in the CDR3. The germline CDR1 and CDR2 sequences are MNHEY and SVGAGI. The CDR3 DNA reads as TGTGCCAGCAGACCGGACAGGCCTTATGGCTACACCTTC. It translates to CASRPDRPYGYTF.

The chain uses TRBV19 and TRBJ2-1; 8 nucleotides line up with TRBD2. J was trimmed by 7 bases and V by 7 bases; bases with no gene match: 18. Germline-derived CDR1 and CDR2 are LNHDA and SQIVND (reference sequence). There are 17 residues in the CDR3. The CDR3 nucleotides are TGTGCCAGTACTACGGGGGCCGCGGGGACTAGGAGGAATGAGCAGTTCTTC. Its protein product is CASTTGAAGTRRNEQFF.

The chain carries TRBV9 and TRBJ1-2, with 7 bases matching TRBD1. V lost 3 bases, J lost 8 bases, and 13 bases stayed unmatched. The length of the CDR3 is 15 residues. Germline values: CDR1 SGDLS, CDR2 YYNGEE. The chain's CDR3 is CASSDTTGLGRGYTF. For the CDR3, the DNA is TGTGCCAGCAGCGACACGACAGGGCTAGGGAGAGGCTACACCTTC.

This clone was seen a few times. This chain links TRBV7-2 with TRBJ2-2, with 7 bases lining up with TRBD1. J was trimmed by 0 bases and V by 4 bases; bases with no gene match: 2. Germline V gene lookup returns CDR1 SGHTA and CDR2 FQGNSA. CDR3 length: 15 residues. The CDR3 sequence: CASSSGQANTGELFF. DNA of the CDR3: TGTGCCAGCAGCTCCGGACAGGCGAACACCGGGGAGCTGTTTTTT.

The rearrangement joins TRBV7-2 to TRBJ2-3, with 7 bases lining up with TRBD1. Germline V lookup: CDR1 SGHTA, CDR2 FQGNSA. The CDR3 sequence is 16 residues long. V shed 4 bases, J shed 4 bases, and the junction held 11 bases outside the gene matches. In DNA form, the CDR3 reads TGTGCCAGCAGCTCCTATGACAGGGTTGAGGCAGATACGCAGTATTTT. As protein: CASSSYDRVEADTQYF. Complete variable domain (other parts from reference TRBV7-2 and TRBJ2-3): GAGVSQSPSNKVTEKGKDVELRCDPISGHTALYWYRQSLGQGLEFLIYFQGNSAPDKSGLPSDRFSAERTGGSVSTLTIQRTQQEDSAVYLCASSSYDRVEADTQYFGPGTRLTVL.

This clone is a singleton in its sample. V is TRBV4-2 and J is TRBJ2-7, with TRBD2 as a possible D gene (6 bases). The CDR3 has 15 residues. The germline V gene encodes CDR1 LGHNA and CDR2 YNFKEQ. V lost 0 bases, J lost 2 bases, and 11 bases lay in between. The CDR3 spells CASSQERGNAYEQYF. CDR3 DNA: TGTGCCAGCAGCCAAGAACGGGGGAACGCCTACGAGCAGTACTTC.

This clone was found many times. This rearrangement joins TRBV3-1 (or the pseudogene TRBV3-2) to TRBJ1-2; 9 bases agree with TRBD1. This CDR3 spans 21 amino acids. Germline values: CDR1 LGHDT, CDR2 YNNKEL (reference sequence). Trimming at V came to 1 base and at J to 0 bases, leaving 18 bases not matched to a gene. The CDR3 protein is CASSQVLSTGGFIWSNYGYTF. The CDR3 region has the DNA TGTGCCAGCAGCCAAGTCCTTTCGACAGGGGGTTTTATCTGGTCTAACTATGGCTACACCTTC.

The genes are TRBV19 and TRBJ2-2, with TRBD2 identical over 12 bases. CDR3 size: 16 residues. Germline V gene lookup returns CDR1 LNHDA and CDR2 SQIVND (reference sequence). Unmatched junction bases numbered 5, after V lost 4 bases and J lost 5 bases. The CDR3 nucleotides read TGTGCCAGTAGTACCCTAGCGGGAGGGCCAACCGGGGAGCTGTTTTTT. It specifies CASSTLAGGPTGELFF.